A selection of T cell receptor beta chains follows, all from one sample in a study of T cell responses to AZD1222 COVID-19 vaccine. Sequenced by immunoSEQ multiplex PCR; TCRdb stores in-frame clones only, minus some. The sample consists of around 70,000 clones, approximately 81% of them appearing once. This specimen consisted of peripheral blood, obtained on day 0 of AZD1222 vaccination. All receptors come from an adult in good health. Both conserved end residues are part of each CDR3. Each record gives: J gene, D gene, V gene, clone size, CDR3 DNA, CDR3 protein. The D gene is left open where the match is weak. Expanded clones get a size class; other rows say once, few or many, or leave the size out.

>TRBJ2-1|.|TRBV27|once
TGTGCCAGCAGTAGGGGGAGCTCCTACAATGAGCAGTTCTTC
CASSRGSSYNEQFF
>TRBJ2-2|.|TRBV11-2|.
TGTGCCAGCAGCTTAGTAAGGGGCAACACCGGGGAGCTGTTTTTT
CASSLVRGNTGELFF
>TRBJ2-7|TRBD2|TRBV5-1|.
TGCGCCAGCAGCGGATCTAGCGGGAGGTCCTTCTACGAGCAGTACTTC
CASSGSSGRSFYEQYF
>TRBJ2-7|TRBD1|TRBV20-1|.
TGCAGTGCTAGTCCCGGGACAGCCCGCTCCTACGAGCAGTACTTC
CSASPGTARSYEQYF
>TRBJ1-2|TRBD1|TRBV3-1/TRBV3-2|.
TGTGCCAGCAGCCAGGGACAGGGAGCTAACTATGGCTACACCTTC
CASSQGQGANYGYTF
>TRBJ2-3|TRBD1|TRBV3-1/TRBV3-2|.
TGTGCCAGCAGCCCGACAGGGGGGGGAGGTACGCAGTATTTT
CASSPTGGGGTQYF
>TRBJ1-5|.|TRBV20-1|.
TGCAGTGCTAGTGTGGGGGCTAGTCAGCCCCAGCATTTT
CSASVGASQPQHF
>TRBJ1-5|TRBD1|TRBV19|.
TGTGCCAGTAGTTCCCCGCCCGGGACAGGGAGAACCGGGCAGCCCCAGCATTTT
CASSSPPGTGRTGQPQHF
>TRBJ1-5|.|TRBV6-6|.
TGTGCCAGCAGTTACGGGGGGGAGAGTCAGCCCCAGCATTTT
CASSYGGESQPQHF
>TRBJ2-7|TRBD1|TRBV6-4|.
TGTGCCAGCAACTACGCAGGGGGCTCTTTTCGCTACGAGCAGTACTTC
CASNYAGGSFRYEQYF
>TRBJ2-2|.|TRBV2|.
TGTGCCAGCAGTGCCGCCAGAGTTTTCTCGGGAACCGGGGAGCTGTTTTTT
CASSAARVFSGTGELFF
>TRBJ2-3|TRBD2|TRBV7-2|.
TGTGCCAGCAGCTCCTGGGTAGCGGGGGACTCCACAGATACGCAGTATTTT
CASSSWVAGDSTDTQYF
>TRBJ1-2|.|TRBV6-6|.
TGTGCCAGCAGTTACCGGGGTAGGACAGTGACGGTCTTC
CASSYRGRTVTVF
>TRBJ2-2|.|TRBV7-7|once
TGTGCTAGCAGCTTAGCAGGGTCCGGGGAGCTGTTTTTT
CASSLAGSGELFF
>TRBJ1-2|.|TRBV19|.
TGTGCCAGTAATTCCGGCAGGTCCTATGGCTACACCTTC
CASNSGRSYGYTF
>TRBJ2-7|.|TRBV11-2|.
TGTGCCAGCAGCTTAAGCGGTGCGACGTCGGACGAGCAGTACTTC
CASSLSGATSDEQYF